These T cell receptor beta chains were read from a single sample in a study of OX40 agonist ivuxolimab in advanced cancers. Only in-frame clones appear in the TCRdb table, and some are missing; sequencing was by immunoSEQ multiplex PCR. The profile shows tens of thousands of clones, over 90% of them singletons. The input for sequencing was CD4+ or CD8+ T cells sorted from blood, taken in a trial of the OX40 agonist ivuxolimab. The receptors derive from an adult with an advanced solid tumor such as melanoma, head and neck, liver or kidney cancer. The CDR3 runs from the conserved cysteine through the conserved F or W. The D gene is left open where the match is weak. Only some rows state a clone size, as once, few, many or a class for expanded clones.

D gene: TRBD1; clone size: NA; V gene: TRBV28; J gene: TRBJ1-1; CDR3 protein: CASTRPGQGSEAFF; CDR3 DNA: TGTGCCAGCACTCGCCCGGGACAGGGGTCCGAAGCTTTCTTT
D gene: TRBD1; clone size: NA; V gene: TRBV7-9; J gene: TRBJ2-6; CDR3 protein: CASSHPRDRAPSGANVLTF; CDR3 DNA: TGTGCCAGCAGCCACCCCCGGGACAGGGCCCCCTCTGGGGCCAACGTCCTGACTTTC
D gene: NA; clone size: NA; V gene: TRBV27; J gene: TRBJ1-1; CDR3 protein: CASSLVPDLNTEAFF; CDR3 DNA: TGTGCCAGCAGTTTAGTTCCCGACCTTAACACTGAAGCTTTCTTT
D gene: NA; clone size: NA; V gene: TRBV15; J gene: TRBJ1-3; CDR3 protein: CATSDRPPGNTIYF; CDR3 DNA: TGTGCCACCAGCGATAGGCCTCCTGGAAACACCATATATTTT
D gene: NA; clone size: NA; V gene: TRBV2; J gene: TRBJ2-5; CDR3 protein: CAGGDNQETQYF; CDR3 DNA: TGTGCCGGGGGGGACAACCAAGAGACCCAGTACTTC
D gene: NA; clone size: NA; V gene: TRBV12-5; J gene: TRBJ1-1; CDR3 protein: CASGLILSAWEAEAFF; CDR3 DNA: TGTGCTAGTGGTTTGATACTATCTGCTTGGGAGGCCGAAGCTTTCTTT
D gene: TRBD1; clone size: NA; V gene: TRBV5-1; J gene: TRBJ1-2; CDR3 protein: CASSFAEGAGPNYGYTF; CDR3 DNA: TGCGCCAGCAGCTTTGCCGAGGGGGCAGGGCCTAACTATGGCTACACCTTC
D gene: TRBD1; clone size: NA; V gene: TRBV6-5; J gene: TRBJ2-2; CDR3 protein: CASSLGQGGTGELFF; CDR3 DNA: TGTGCCAGCAGCCTCGGACAGGGCGGAACGGGGGAGCTGTTTTTT
D gene: NA; clone size: NA; V gene: TRBV19; J gene: TRBJ2-1; CDR3 protein: CASSWSSYNEQFF; CDR3 DNA: TGTGCCAGTAGTTGGAGCTCCTACAATGAGCAGTTCTTC
D gene: TRBD1; clone size: NA; V gene: TRBV9; J gene: TRBJ1-3; CDR3 protein: CASSAGQGVGNTIYF; CDR3 DNA: TGTGCCAGCAGCGCTGGACAGGGGGTTGGAAACACCATATATTTT
D gene: NA; clone size: NA; V gene: TRBV9; J gene: TRBJ2-7; CDR3 protein: CASSLNPSYEQYF; CDR3 DNA: TGTGCCAGCAGCCTGAACCCCTCCTACGAGCAGTACTTC
D gene: NA; clone size: once; V gene: TRBV7-3; J gene: TRBJ2-7; CDR3 protein: CASSLRTLTYEQYF; CDR3 DNA: TGTGCCAGCAGCTTAAGGACGCTAACCTACGAGCAGTACTTC
D gene: TRBD1; clone size: NA; V gene: TRBV27; J gene: TRBJ1-5; CDR3 protein: CASSDIHRGVGNQPQHF; CDR3 DNA: TGTGCCAGCAGTGACATCCACAGGGGAGTGGGCAATCAGCCCCAGCATTTT
D gene: TRBD2; clone size: NA; V gene: TRBV7-6; J gene: TRBJ2-5; CDR3 protein: CASSLLSGGRETQYF; CDR3 DNA: TGTGCCAGCAGCTTACTGAGCGGGGGGCGGGAGACCCAGTACTTC
D gene: NA; clone size: NA; V gene: TRBV25-1; J gene: TRBJ2-2; CDR3 protein: CASSGNTGELFF; CDR3 DNA: TGTGCCAGCAGTGGGAACACCGGGGAGCTGTTTTTT
D gene: TRBD1; clone size: NA; V gene: TRBV5-6; J gene: TRBJ1-1; CDR3 protein: CASSLARGTLSPEAFF; CDR3 DNA: TGTGCCAGCAGCTTGGCCAGGGGGACTCTGTCGCCTGAAGCTTTCTTT
D gene: NA; clone size: NA; V gene: TRBV5-6; J gene: TRBJ2-1; CDR3 protein: CASSVGAKINEQFF; CDR3 DNA: TGTGCCAGCAGCGTCGGGGCGAAAATCAATGAGCAGTTCTTC
D gene: NA; clone size: NA; V gene: TRBV6-1; J gene: TRBJ2-1; CDR3 protein: CASSENGGSYNEQFF; CDR3 DNA: TGTGCCAGCAGTGAAAATGGGGGGTCCTACAATGAGCAGTTCTTC
D gene: TRBD2; clone size: NA; V gene: TRBV6-4; J gene: TRBJ2-1; CDR3 protein: CASSGAGGYNEQFF; CDR3 DNA: TGTGCCAGCAGCGGAGCGGGGGGCTACAATGAGCAGTTCTTC
D gene: NA; clone size: once; V gene: TRBV7-6; J gene: TRBJ1-3; CDR3 protein: CASSWGTGPGNTIYF; CDR3 DNA: TGTGCCAGCAGCTGGGGTACAGGGCCTGGAAACACCATATATTTT
D gene: NA; clone size: NA; V gene: TRBV6-1; J gene: TRBJ1-4; CDR3 protein: CASSVTGTVRREKLFF; CDR3 DNA: TGTGCCAGCAGTGTCACTGGGACGGTGAGGAGAGAAAAACTGTTTTTT
D gene: TRBD2; clone size: NA; V gene: TRBV28; J gene: TRBJ2-7; CDR3 protein: CATGGITPSYEQYF; CDR3 DNA: TGTGCCACCGGGGGGATAACACCTTCCTACGAGCAGTACTTC
D gene: TRBD1; clone size: NA; V gene: TRBV19; J gene: TRBJ1-1; CDR3 protein: CASSQGALNTEAFF; CDR3 DNA: TGTGCCAGTAGCCAGGGGGCTTTGAACACTGAAGCTTTCTTT
D gene: TRBD2; clone size: once; V gene: TRBV27; J gene: TRBJ2-2; CDR3 protein: CASSSSGLAGRIWGTGELFF; CDR3 DNA: TGTGCCAGCAGTTCCTCTGGACTAGCGGGAAGAATATGGGGCACCGGGGAGCTGTTTTTT
D gene: TRBD1; clone size: NA; V gene: TRBV9; J gene: TRBJ1-2; CDR3 protein: CASSTDRAYTF; CDR3 DNA: TGTGCCAGCAGCACGGACAGGGCATACACCTTC
D gene: NA; clone size: NA; V gene: TRBV14; J gene: TRBJ2-7; CDR3 protein: CASSPGTYEQYF; CDR3 DNA: TGTGCCAGCAGCCCAGGGACCTACGAGCAGTACTTC
D gene: TRBD2; clone size: NA; V gene: TRBV5-6; J gene: TRBJ2-7; CDR3 protein: CASSLTGGGGEQYF; CDR3 DNA: TGTGCCAGCAGCTTAACGGGGGGAGGAGGCGAGCAGTACTTC
D gene: TRBD2; clone size: NA; V gene: TRBV13; J gene: TRBJ2-3; CDR3 protein: CASSSLGTSGPQGTQYF; CDR3 DNA: TGTGCCAGCAGCTCCCTCGGGACTAGCGGCCCCCAAGGTACGCAGTATTTT
D gene: NA; clone size: NA; V gene: TRBV27; J gene: TRBJ1-4; CDR3 protein: CATRATAFRGKLFF; CDR3 DNA: TGTGCCACCAGGGCCACGGCTTTCCGTGGAAAACTGTTTTTT
D gene: NA; clone size: once; V gene: TRBV5-1; J gene: TRBJ2-7; CDR3 protein: CASTGQTYEQYF; CDR3 DNA: TGCGCCAGCACCGGCCAAACCTACGAGCAGTACTTC
D gene: NA; clone size: NA; V gene: TRBV5-1; J gene: TRBJ1-1; CDR3 protein: CASSLRPLNTEAFF; CDR3 DNA: TGCGCCAGCAGCTTGCGACCCTTGAACACTGAAGCTTTCTTT
D gene: NA; clone size: NA; V gene: TRBV2; J gene: TRBJ2-7; CDR3 protein: CASSEGISYEQYF; CDR3 DNA: TGTGCCAGCAGTGAGGGCATCTCCTACGAGCAGTACTTC
D gene: TRBD1; clone size: NA; V gene: TRBV9; J gene: TRBJ2-1; CDR3 protein: CASSVASGTGYEQFF; CDR3 DNA: TGTGCCAGCAGCGTAGCAAGCGGGACAGGGTATGAGCAGTTCTTC
D gene: NA; clone size: NA; V gene: TRBV25-1; J gene: TRBJ1-6; CDR3 protein: CASSGYQKSEAYNSPLHF; CDR3 DNA: TGTGCCAGCAGTGGGTATCAGAAGTCCGAGGCGTATAATTCACCCCTCCACTTT
D gene: NA; clone size: NA; V gene: TRBV4-2; J gene: TRBJ1-2; CDR3 protein: CASSQVPVGKDGYTF; CDR3 DNA: TGTGCCAGCAGCCAAGTGCCTGTGGGAAAAGATGGCTACACCTTC
D gene: NA; clone size: NA; V gene: TRBV27; J gene: TRBJ2-1; CDR3 protein: CASSLSDESSYNEQFF; CDR3 DNA: TGTGCCAGCAGTTTAAGCGACGAGAGCTCCTACAATGAGCAGTTCTTC
D gene: NA; clone size: NA; V gene: TRBV7-9; J gene: TRBJ2-1; CDR3 protein: CASSSGLTPSSYNEQFF; CDR3 DNA: TGTGCCAGCAGCTCTGGACTGACGCCGAGCTCCTACAATGAGCAGTTCTTC
D gene: NA; clone size: NA; V gene: TRBV5-6; J gene: TRBJ2-5; CDR3 protein: CASSGRRGVQETQYF; CDR3 DNA: TGTGCCAGCAGCGGACGCAGGGGGGTTCAAGAGACCCAGTACTTC
D gene: NA; clone size: once; V gene: TRBV5-1; J gene: TRBJ1-4; CDR3 protein: CASSLRAEMNEKLFF; CDR3 DNA: TGCGCCAGCAGCTTGCGGGCAGAAATGAATGAAAAACTGTTTTTT
D gene: NA; clone size: NA; V gene: TRBV28; J gene: TRBJ2-1; CDR3 protein: CAAKTGTLYEQFF; CDR3 DNA: TGTGCCGCAAAAACCGGGACTTTGTATGAGCAGTTCTTC
D gene: NA; clone size: NA; V gene: TRBV27; J gene: TRBJ2-3; CDR3 protein: CASSFQGSTDTQYF; CDR3 DNA: TGTGCCAGCAGTTTCCAGGGAAGCACAGATACGCAGTATTTT
D gene: NA; clone size: NA; V gene: TRBV7-2; J gene: TRBJ1-1; CDR3 protein: CASSLVGTANTEAFF; CDR3 DNA: TGTGCCAGCAGCTTAGTGGGGACGGCGAACACTGAAGCTTTCTTT